This T cell receptor beta chain was captured in a study of cytomegalovirus exposure and HLA in healthy donors. The V gene's germline CDR1 is SGHVS and CDR2 FNYEAQ. With V trimmed by 3 bases and J by 6 bases, 8 bases remained unmatched. The CDR3 spans 15 residues. On this clone itself: No antigen is known for it.

General study results and limits: In the analysis, some V segments, TRBV6-2 and TRBV6-3 included, were excluded as indistinguishable. Several of the most significant clusters appeared, in a later analysis, to be linked to common viral pathogens. Most sequenced TCRs were rare (though some public TCRs occurred in many donors). With further analysis later on, most CMV-associated TCR beta chains appeared HLA-restricted.

PCR primers comprised 60 Vbeta and 13 Jbeta primers. The data were produced by immunoSEQ multiplex PCR, yet TCRdb's version contains in-frame clones alone and is incomplete. This table holds about 140,000 clones, over 75% found once. This receptor was identified in a man aged 40-50 years in good health and CMV-seronegative. V is TRBV7-6 and J is TRBJ2-1, with 7 bases identical to TRBD1. The sequencing sample was made of PBMCs. In DNA, the CDR3 is TGTGCCAGCAGCTTGACCCGGGACAGTCTCAATGAGCAGTTCTTC. Translating gives CASSLTRDSLNEQFF.